This T cell receptor beta chain derives from a study of T cells in Graves' hyperthyroidism and ophthalmopathy. The study, taken as a whole, reports: Ophthalmopathy was separated from stable hyperthyroidism by a 13 V-J model.

Researchers amplified the TCR beta CDR3 regions from RNA transcripts. The HTBI primer set served for first-round RT-PCR of the TCR CDR3. Each CDR3 protein is one row after TCRdb ran MiXCR on the multiplex PCR reads. The profile shows about 700,000 distinct CDR3 sequences, 40% to 55% of them singletons. This clonotype was observed at least ten times. Its antigen is still unknown. Criteria for exclusion of patients were uncontrolled infection, other autoimmune disease, pregnancy or lactation. This clonotype was sampled from an adult man with Graves' disease, either hyperthyroidism or ophthalmopathy (not recorded which). Sequencing was performed on peripheral blood or thyroid tissue (not recorded which).

CDR3 sequence (DNA): TGTGCCAGCAGGGCGAGGGGCGGAGATGAAAAACTGTTTTTT. Residues: CASRARGGDEKLFF. This chain uses TRBV2 with TRBJ1-4; a possible D gene is TRBD1 (5 bases). V was clipped by 6 bases and J by 6 bases, with 14 bases between them. The germline gives CDR1 SNHLY, CDR2 FYNNEI. The CDR3 loop spans 14 amino acids.